This T cell receptor beta chain came from a study of cytomegalovirus exposure and HLA in healthy donors. A multiplex PCR was run with 60 Vbeta primers and 13 Jbeta primers. Assay: immunoSEQ multiplex PCR; the TCRdb copy retains only in-frame clones and omits some. The table lists some 100,000 clones, 70% to 85% of them singletons. In the case of this clone: Its specificity is not known.

General study results and limits: The analysis excluded some indistinguishable V segments, including TRBV6-2 and TRBV6-3. The study recorded fewer than 200 TCR beta chains that were cytomegalovirus-associated. Most subjects had HLA-A and HLA-B alleles reportedly predicted accurately by TCR beta sequences.

The germline gives CDR1 MNHEY, CDR2 SMNVEV (reference sequence). The trim removed 5 bases at V and 4 bases at J, leaving 6 bases unmatched. The CDR3 runs to 15 residues. Input material: PBMCs. This receptor was taken from a man in his fifties or sixties in good health and CMV-seropositive. J is TRBJ1-2 and V is TRBV27, with 11 bases lining up with TRBD1. The CDR3 loop is CASSPLDRGPYGYTF. CDR3 DNA sequence: TGTGCCAGCAGTCCCTTGGACAGGGGGCCCTATGGCTACACCTTC.